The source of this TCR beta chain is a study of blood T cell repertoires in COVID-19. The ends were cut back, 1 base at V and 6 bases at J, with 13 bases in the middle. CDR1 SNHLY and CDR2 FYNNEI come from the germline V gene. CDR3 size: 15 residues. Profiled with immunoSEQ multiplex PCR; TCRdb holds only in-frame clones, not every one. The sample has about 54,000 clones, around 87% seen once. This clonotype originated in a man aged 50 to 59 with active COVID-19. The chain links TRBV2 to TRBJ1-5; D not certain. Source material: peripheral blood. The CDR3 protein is CASSEDSLSGQPQHF. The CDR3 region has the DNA TGTGCCAGCAGTGAAGACAGCTTGAGCGGTCAGCCCCAGCATTTT.